This TCR beta chain was obtained from a study of spatial heterogeneity in lung cancer. The germline gives CDR1 LNHDA, CDR2 SQIVND (reference sequence). This CDR3 region has 12 residues. V was shortened by 5 bases and J by 2 bases, with 7 bases between the two germline ends. Comment on this clonotype: Its antigen is as yet unknown.

Time point given: blood at routine non-recurrence follow-up after resection. TCRdb re-called the 5' RACE reads with MiXCR, one entry per CDR3 protein. Among 35,000 to 55,000 distinct CDR3 sequences, approximately 24% were seen once, and the ten largest hold roughly 6.5%. Findings and caveats of the study: Blood showed ubiquitous tumor TCRs more often at resection than at routine follow-up.

This rearrangement joins TRBV19 to TRBJ2-7; D gene uncertain. The input for sequencing was PBMCs, taken at follow-up. The receptor was derived from a female donor with early-stage non-small cell lung cancer. The CDR3 sequence: CASSPHPYEQYF. CDR3 coding DNA: TGTGCCAGTAGTCCCCACCCCTACGAGCAGTACTTC.